This T cell receptor beta chain came from a study of PD-1 blockade in classical Hodgkin lymphoma. Following autologous stem cell transplantation, relapse occurred in every patient, and exposure to brentuximab vedotin varied. Germline loops: CDR1 MNHEY, CDR2 SMNVEV (reference sequence). Trimming took off 4 bases at V and 2 bases at J, with 15 bases between the two ends. This CDR3 is 16 amino acids long. Generated by immunoSEQ multiplex PCR, the TCRdb table keeps only in-frame clones and is missing some. The sample includes about 50,000 clones, roughly 66% of them seen just once. Specimen: peripheral blood mononuclear cells (PBMCs), collected before the second cycle of nivolumab. The rearrangement uses TRBV27 and TRBJ2-1; the D is unclear. The TCR originated in a human donor with classical Hodgkin lymphoma. The CDR3: CASSSPRGWAYNEQFF. CDR3 DNA sequence: TGTGCCAGCAGTTCCCCGCGTGGGTGGGCCTACAATGAGCAGTTCTTC.